Each of the 21 T cell receptor beta chains below was sequenced from the same sample in a study of blood T cell repertoires in COVID-19. Assay: immunoSEQ multiplex PCR; the TCRdb copy retains only in-frame clones and omits some. The data contain under 200,000 clones, 85% to 95% of them singletons. The material sequenced was peripheral blood. The receptors stem from a man aged 45-60 years with acute or convalescent COVID-19.

This CDR3 is CASSQDRRGVGELFF. The CDR3 DNA follows: TGCGCCAGCAGCCAAGATAGGAGGGGCGTCGGGGAGCTGTTTTTT. The V and J genes are TRBV4-3 and TRBJ2-2; TRBD2 might be the D (6 bases). Trimming took off 0 bases at V and 7 bases at J, with 12 bases between the two ends. Germline V gives CDR1 LGHNA, CDR2 YSLEER. This CDR3 contains 15 residues.

This clone has a single count. The chain carries TRBV7-8 and TRBJ1-2, with D perhaps matching TRBD1 (6 bases). The germline V and J ends were trimmed by 5 bases and 3 bases, with 16 bases remaining between them. The CDR3 runs 15 residues. From germline, CDR1 is SGHVS and CDR2 FQNEAQ. Here the CDR3 reads CASSATRDTYYGYTF. CDR3 DNA sequence: TGTGCCAGCAGCGCCACCCGGGACACCTACTATGGCTACACCTTC.

This chain connects TRBV28 to TRBJ1-4; 8 bases agree with TRBD1. The CDR3 length is 15 residues. Germline CDR1 MDHEN, CDR2 SYDVKM. V trimming: 2 bases; J trimming: 6 bases; junction bases outside the gene matches: 5. CDR3 protein: CASSLPGGSYEKLFF. CDR3 in DNA: TGTGCCAGCAGTTTACCAGGGGGCAGTTATGAAAAACTGTTTTTT.

This CDR3 is CASSLDIVSDYSTDTQYF. The CDR3, as DNA: TGTGCCAGCAGCTTGGATATTGTGTCTGACTATAGCACAGATACGCAGTATTTT. This chain joins TRBV5-4 and TRBJ2-3; weak D call: TRBD2 (5 bases). The CDR3 contains 18 residues. The ends were cut back, 0 bases at V and 0 bases at J, with 17 bases in the middle. CDR1 is SGHNT, CDR2 YYREEE, per germline (reference sequence). The entire variable domain, with the rest obtained from reference TRBV5-4 and TRBJ2-3, is as follows: ETGVTQSPTHLIKTRGQQVTLRCSSQSGHNTVSWYQQALGQGPQFIFQYYREEENGRGNFPPRFSGLQFPNYSSELNVNALELDDSALYLCASSLDIVSDYSTDTQYFGPGTRLTVL.

The CDR3 protein is CASSYRRTGVGETQYF. DNA for the CDR3: TGTGCCAGCAGTTACCGGCGGACAGGGGTCGGTGAGACCCAGTACTTC. This chain uses TRBV6-5 with TRBJ2-5, with 9 bases aligning to TRBD1. The CDR3 totals 16 residues. Germline V gene data show CDR1 as MNHEY and CDR2 as SVGAGI. The V and J ends lost 2 bases and 5 bases, in that order; junction bases with no gene match: 9.

On this clone: Additional DNA sequences in this sample encode the identical CDR3. The chain has TRBV7-3 and TRBJ2-3; D perhaps matches TRBD1 (6 bases). Trimming pared 2 bases from V and 0 bases from J, leaving 6 bases between. Germline V lookup: CDR1 SGHTA, CDR2 FQGTGA. This CDR3 has 14 amino acids. The CDR3 sequence: CASSLQGSTDTQYF. CDR3 coding DNA: TGTGCCAGCAGCTTACAGGGGAGCACAGATACGCAGTATTTT.

V and J are TRBV9 and TRBJ1-3; D not resolved. The CDR3 contains 13 residues. Per the germline V gene, CDR1 is SGDLS and CDR2 is YYNGEE. Trimming pared 2 bases from V and 1 base from J, leaving 4 bases between. The CDR3 here is CASSVSSGNTIYF. The CDR3 bases are TGTGCCAGCAGCGTTTCTTCTGGAAACACCATATATTTT.

The chain links TRBV19 to TRBJ2-3; 7 nucleotides line up with TRBD2. The V gene end was trimmed by 7 bases and the J gene end by 8 bases; junction bases not matched to a gene: 15. The CDR3 sequence is 15 residues long. Germline values: CDR1 LNHDA, CDR2 SQIVND (reference sequence). This chain's CDR3 is CASTPNSREAGTQYF. The DNA for the CDR3 is TGTGCCAGTACCCCAAATAGTCGGGAGGCGGGTACGCAGTATTTT.

The J gene is TRBJ1-1, the V gene TRBV30, with D possibly TRBD1 on 6 matching bases. From germline, CDR1 is GTSNPN and CDR2 SVGIG (reference sequence). V was trimmed by 4 bases and J by 6 bases, leaving 12 bases between them. This CDR3 spans 12 amino acids. CDR3 in DNA: TGTGCCTGGAACGCACAGGGCCCTGAAGCTTTCTTT. It codes for CAWNAQGPEAFF.

This chain joins TRBV4-1 and TRBJ1-5; D remains ambiguous. The CDR3 loop spans 15 amino acids. Trimming left V 0 bases short and J 5 bases short, with 11 bases between. Germline CDR1 MGHRA, CDR2 YSYEKL. The CDR3 coding sequence is TGCGCCAGCAGCCAAGATTGGGCAGCGGATCAGCCCCAGCATTTT. It encodes CASSQDWAADQPQHF.

The V and J genes are TRBV18 and TRBJ2-1, with D perhaps matching TRBD2 (7 bases). V was cut by 0 bases and J by 5 bases, with 17 bases left in between. The length of the CDR3 is 17 residues. Germline-derived CDR1 and CDR2 are KGHSH and LQKENI. CDR3 sequence (DNA): TGTGCCAGCTCACCACCATTTGGGGGGGGGCCGCACAATGAGCAGTTCTTC. Translated: CASSPPFGGGPHNEQFF.

The chain recombines TRBV5-8 with TRBJ1-5; 7 bases align to TRBD1. Trimming removed 4 bases from V and 0 bases from J; junction bases left unmatched: 4. In germline, CDR1 is SGHTS, CDR2 YDEGEE. This CDR3 region has 15 residues. The chain's CDR3 is CASSRGTDSNQPQHF. The CDR3 DNA sequence: TGTGCCAGCAGCCGTGGGACAGATAGCAATCAGCCCCAGCATTTT. The full variable domain, in which reference TRBV5-8 and TRBJ1-5 provide the parts outside the CDR3, is EAGVTQSPTHLIKTRGQQATLRCSPISGHTSVYWYQQALGLGLQFLLWYDEGEERNRGNFPPRFSGRQFPNYSSELNVNALELEDSALYLCASSRGTDSNQPQHFGDGTRLSIL.

The CDR3 DNA is TGTGCCAGCAGCCAGTACACTAGCGGGGGGAATCAAGAGACCCAGTACTTC. Translation: CASSQYTSGGNQETQYF. The chain is built from TRBV4-2 and TRBJ2-5; 12 nucleotides align to TRBD2. This CDR3 is 17 amino acids long. Per the germline V gene, CDR1 is LGHNA and CDR2 is YNFKEQ. Losses at the gene ends were 3 bases for V and 2 bases for J; bases not matched to a gene: 7.

This clone appeared a single time. The genes are TRBV9 and TRBJ1-2; possible D gene TRBD1, 5 bases. Germline CDR1 SGDLS, CDR2 YYNGEE. This CDR3 has 14 amino acids. Trimming pared 0 bases from V and 8 bases from J, leaving 14 bases between. CDR3: CASSVVPGQGGYTF. In DNA form, the CDR3 reads TGTGCCAGCAGCGTAGTGCCAGGCCAGGGCGGCTACACCTTC. Together with reference TRBV9 and TRBJ1-2, the CDR3 gives the full variable domain: DSGVTQTPKHLITATGQRVTLRCSPRSGDLSVYWYQQSLDQGLQFLIQYYNGEERAKGNILERFSAQQFPDLHSELNLSSLELGDSALYFCASSVVPGQGGYTFGSGTRLTVV.

The J gene is TRBJ2-2, the V gene TRBV5-1; weak D call: TRBD1 (6 bases). This CDR3 has 13 residues. Germline V gives CDR1 SGHRS, CDR2 YFSETQ. Trimming cost V 2 bases and J 6 bases, with 8 bases left between them. CDR3 in DNA: TGCGCCAGCAGCTTCCAGGGGTCCGGGGAGCTGTTTTTT. Protein sequence: CASSFQGSGELFF.

The V call is TRBV6-5, the J call TRBJ2-7, with 10 bases lining up with TRBD1. Trimming took 5 bases from V and 9 from J; bases not matched to a gene: 13. From germline, CDR1 is MNHEY and CDR2 SVGAGI. This CDR3 is built from 15 residues. The CDR3, as DNA: TGTGCCAGCAGTAGCCCCTGGGACAGGGGCCCCGTGCAGTACTTC. Amino acid sequence: CASSSPWDRGPVQYF.

The chain couples TRBV9 to TRBJ1-6; TRBD1 aligns across 9 bases. The V gene's germline CDR1 is SGDLS and CDR2 YYNGEE. The J segment lost 7 bases and the V segment lost 1 base, leaving 3 bases of the junction unmatched. This CDR3 region has 15 residues. The CDR3 DNA is TGTGCCAGCAGCGTAACCGGGACAGGGAATTCACCCCTCCACTTT. Its protein product is CASSVTGTGNSPLHF.

The V call is TRBV19, the J call TRBJ1-5; D perhaps matches TRBD1 (6 bases). V was pared by 3 bases and J by 5 bases, with 17 bases between. CDR3 length equals 16 residues. Germline lookup yields CDR1 LNHDA and CDR2 SQIVND (reference sequence). The CDR3 sequence: CASSMVRSGADQPQHF. The DNA of the CDR3 is TGTGCCAGTAGTATGGTCCGTTCAGGGGCCGATCAGCCCCAGCATTTT.

This chain joins TRBV7-9 and TRBJ1-1, with D unclear. The CDR3 length is 12 residues. CDR1 SEHNR and CDR2 FQNEAQ come from the germline V gene (reference sequence). V shed 6 bases and J shed 1 base, with 6 bases lying between them. The CDR3 nucleotides are TGTGCCAGCAGTCGAGGGAACACTGAAGCTTTCTTT. Its translation is CASSRGNTEAFF.

The rearrangement uses TRBV5-1 and TRBJ2-1; possible D gene TRBD1, 6 bases. Per germline, CDR1 SGHRS and CDR2 YFSETQ. Trimming pared 5 bases from V and 8 bases from J, leaving 11 bases between. The CDR3 loop spans 12 amino acids. The CDR3 sequence is CASSLTGHEQFF. CDR3 bases: TGCGCCAGCAGTTTGACAGGCCATGAGCAGTTCTTC. The whole variable domain, remainder taken from reference TRBV5-1 and TRBJ2-1, is KAGVTQTPRYLIKTRGQQVTLSCSPISGHRSVSWYQQTPGQGLQFLFEYFSETQRNKGNFPGRFSGRQFSNSRSEMNVSTLELGDSALYLCASSLTGHEQFFGPGTRLTVL.

The chain employs TRBV4-1 and TRBJ1-6; D is perhaps TRBD1 (5 bases). V shed 0 bases and J shed 10 bases, with 13 bases lying between them. CDR3 length equals 15 residues. Germline assignment: CDR1 MGHRA and CDR2 YSYEKL. CDR3 in amino acids: CASSQDRGARSPLHF. The DNA for the CDR3 is TGCGCCAGCAGCCAAGATAGGGGCGCGAGATCACCCCTCCACTTT.